The text below deals with one TCR beta chain. These data belong to a study of OX40 agonist ivuxolimab in advanced cancers. Study information: Enrollees could have had prior anti-PD-1, anti-PD-L1 or anti-CTLA-4 therapy, which 40% to 45% had received.

Trimming removed 4 bases from V and 2 bases from J, with 5 bases in between. This CDR3 has 13 residues. From germline, CDR1 is MGHRA and CDR2 YSYEKL. Data came from immunoSEQ multiplex PCR; TCRdb stores just in-frame clones and leaves some out. Of 60,000 to 80,000 clones in the sample, around 83% were seen once. The clonotype was recovered from an adult with an advanced solid tumor such as melanoma, head and neck, liver or kidney cancer. The V gene is TRBV4-1, the J gene TRBJ1-4; no clear D. The source material was CD4+ or CD8+ T cells sorted from blood, sampled in a trial of the OX40 agonist ivuxolimab. CDR3 residues: CASSPHTNEKLFF. The CDR3 DNA is TGCGCCAGCAGCCCGCATACTAATGAAAAACTGTTTTTT.